The 30 T cell receptor beta chains in this list originate from one sample, sequenced in a study of shared clonotypes between healthy human individuals. TCRdb keeps only in-frame clones here, not all; method: immunoSEQ multiplex PCR. The sample lists approximately 1.5 million clones, 95% to 99% seen once, with around 0.47% in the top ten. The material sequenced was naive CD4+ T cells sorted from blood. This sample's subset: CD45RA+ positively selected. The receptors here all came from a man aged 25 to 40 in good health.

As regards this clone: Other nucleotide sequences from this sample produce the same CDR3. The chain uses TRBV5-1 and TRBJ2-7, with D tentatively TRBD1 (6 bases). Trimming took 0 bases from V and 2 from J, leaving 12 bases between them. This CDR3 is built from 15 residues. CDR1 and CDR2 (germline): SGHRS, YFSETQ. The CDR3 coding sequence is TGCGCCAGCAGCTTGGAACAGGGCCGCGCCTACGAGCAGTACTTC. This sequence encodes CASSLEQGRAYEQYF.

The chain links TRBV27 to TRBJ2-3; D gene unclear. Trimming took off 3 bases at V and 0 bases at J, with 7 bases between the two ends. The CDR3 has 14 amino acids. In germline, CDR1 is MNHEY, CDR2 SMNVEV (reference sequence). CDR3 bases: TGTGCCAGCAGTTTCCCCTATAGCACAGATACGCAGTATTTT. This gives the protein CASSFPYSTDTQYF.

This chain joins TRBV21-1 and TRBJ2-2; the table's D call, TRBD2, has no DNA check behind it. TRBV21-1 is designated a pseudogene. This CDR3 has 15 amino acids. This CDR3 is CASSKGLGSGGELFF. CDR3 DNA sequence: TGTGCCAGCAGCAAAGGTCTCGGGAGCGGCGGGGAGCTGTTTTTT.

The chain links TRBV7-9 to TRBJ2-3; no reliable D call. The germline gives CDR1 SEHNR, CDR2 FQNEAQ (reference sequence). The CDR3 runs to 12 residues. V was trimmed by 5 bases and J by 8 bases, leaving 11 bases between them. CDR3 region: CASSINQITQYF. For the CDR3, the DNA is TGTGCCAGCAGCATTAACCAAATTACGCAGTATTTT.

In its sample, this clone was seen once. The chain combines TRBV7-8 with TRBJ2-7, with D perhaps TRBD1 (5 bases). The CDR3 is made up of 16 amino acids. Trimming shortened V by 3 bases and J by 0 bases, and 15 bases separated the two germline ends. Germline CDR1 reads SGHVS; CDR2 reads FQNEAQ. Here the CDR3 DNA reads TGTGCCAGCAGCTTTCTGATAGGGGCCGGCTCCTACGAGCAGTACTTC. This sequence encodes CASSFLIGAGSYEQYF.

A single count supports this clone. Here the CDR3 reads CASSLEVGRGNQPQHF. In DNA form, the CDR3 reads TGTGCCAGCAGCTTAGAAGTCGGCAGGGGCAATCAGCCCCAGCATTTT. This chain connects TRBV7-2 to TRBJ1-5; tentatively, D is TRBD1 (5 bases). V was cut by 1 base and J by 2 bases, with 12 bases left in between. CDR3 length equals 16 residues. Germline loops: CDR1 SGHTA, CDR2 FQGNSA.

This chain links TRBV29-1 with TRBJ2-7, with 13 bases aligning to TRBD2. CDR3 length: 17 residues. V shed 4 bases, J shed 2 bases, and the junction held 11 bases outside the gene matches. Germline-derived CDR1 and CDR2 are SQVTM and ANQGSEA. CDR3 loop: CSVAKPGLAGYPYEQYF. The DNA of the CDR3 is TGCAGCGTTGCGAAACCGGGACTAGCGGGATATCCCTACGAGCAGTACTTC.

The chain employs TRBV27 and TRBJ2-1, with 9 bases identical to TRBD2. CDR1 and CDR2 from the germline V gene are MNHEY and SMNVEV (reference sequence). J lost 2 bases, V lost 5 bases, and 4 bases had no gene match. This CDR3 has 15 amino acids. This CDR3 is CASSPRLAAYNEQFF. The CDR3 DNA sequence: TGTGCCAGCAGTCCTAGACTAGCGGCCTACAATGAGCAGTTCTTC.

The V gene is TRBV19, the J gene TRBJ1-1; TRBD1 is a possible D gene (6 bases). Germline CDR1 reads LNHDA; CDR2 reads SQIVND (reference sequence). This CDR3 is built from 14 residues. The germline V and J ends were trimmed by 3 bases and 1 base, with 9 bases remaining between them. CDR3 DNA: TGTGCCAGTAGTATCGGAGGGGGGAACACTGAAGCTTTCTTT. This gives the protein CASSIGGGNTEAFF.

The gene calls are TRBV7-2 and TRBJ1-5; D call uncertain. Trimming left V 5 bases short and J 5 bases short, with 7 bases between. The CDR3 contains 12 residues. Germline lookup yields CDR1 SGHTA and CDR2 FQGNSA. CDR3 sequence: CASSDRDQPQHF. In DNA form, the CDR3 reads TGTGCCAGCAGCGATAGGGATCAGCCCCAGCATTTT.

V gene TRBV7-8 combines with J gene TRBJ2-5; TRBD1 aligns across 7 bases. This CDR3 is built from 14 residues. V lost 6 bases, J lost 3 bases, and 7 bases stayed unmatched. From germline, CDR1 is SGHVS and CDR2 FQNEAQ. The CDR3 sequence: CASRADRTEETQYF. The CDR3, as DNA: TGTGCCAGCAGAGCGGACAGGACTGAAGAGACCCAGTACTTC. The entire variable domain, with the rest obtained from reference TRBV7-8 and TRBJ2-5, is as follows: GAGVSQSPRYKVAKRGQDVALRCDPISGHVSLFWYQQALGQGPEFLTYFQNEAQLDKSGLPSDRFFAERPEGSVSTLKIQRTQQEDSAVYLCASRADRTEETQYFGPGTRLLVL.

The chain has TRBV25-1 and TRBJ2-1; the D gene could be TRBD1 or TRBD2 (5 bases each). CDR1 MGHDK and CDR2 SYGVNS come from the germline V gene. V was shortened by 4 bases and J by 6 bases, with 16 bases between the two germline ends. CDR3 size: 15 residues. The CDR3 DNA reads TGTGCCAGCAGTGTCCCGGGGCCCACTACCAATGAGCAGTTCTTC. It encodes CASSVPGPTTNEQFF. Combining the CDR3 with reference TRBV25-1 and TRBJ2-1 gives the whole variable domain EADIYQTPRYLVIGTGKKITLECSQTMGHDKMYWYQQDPGMELHLIHYSYGVNSTEKGDLSSESTVSRIRTEHFPLTLESARPSHTSQYLCASSVPGPTTNEQFFGPGTRLTVL.

V is TRBV19 and J is TRBJ2-1, with no clear D. The CDR3 sequence is 13 residues long. Germline CDR1 LNHDA, CDR2 SQIVND (reference sequence). Trimming cost V 5 bases and J 1 base, with 6 bases left between them. The CDR3 protein is CASSDWSYNEQFF. The CDR3 bases are TGTGCCAGTAGTGATTGGTCCTACAATGAGCAGTTCTTC. The variable domain in full, completed from reference TRBV19 and TRBJ2-1, reads DGGITQSPKYLFRKEGQNVTLSCEQNLNHDAMYWYRQDPGQGLRLIYYSQIVNDFQKGDIAEGYSVSREKKESFPLTVTSAQKNPTAFYLCASSDWSYNEQFFGPGTRLTVL.

As to this clone: The same CDR3 also results from other DNA sequences found in this sample. V is TRBV5-1 and J is TRBJ2-3; D is unclear. Germline loops: CDR1 SGHRS, CDR2 YFSETQ. This CDR3 is built from 14 residues. The ends were cut back, 3 bases at V and 0 bases at J, with 8 bases in the middle. CDR3 protein: CASSSGQSTDTQYF. DNA of the CDR3: TGCGCCAGCAGCTCTGGGCAGAGCACAGATACGCAGTATTTT.

The rearrangement joins TRBV5-4 to TRBJ2-3, with no clear D. Germline V gives CDR1 SGHNT, CDR2 YYREEE (reference sequence). Trimming stripped 3 bases from V and 4 bases from J, with 12 bases between. This CDR3 is 14 amino acids long. The CDR3 coding sequence is TGTGCCAGCAGCTCAGCGCACGCAGCAGATACGCAGTATTTT. This sequence encodes CASSSAHAADTQYF.

The chain employs TRBV10-3 and TRBJ2-1; 9 bases map to TRBD2. V lost 4 bases to trimming and J lost 8 bases; unmatched junction nucleotides: 27. CDR1 and CDR2 from the germline V gene are ENHRY and SYGVKD. The length of the CDR3 is 21 residues. CDR3 region: CAISAGTSSHGQQTIWDEQFF. DNA of the CDR3: TGTGCCATCAGTGCGGGGACTAGCTCCCATGGACAACAGACGATATGGGATGAGCAGTTCTTC.

The genes are TRBV5-1 and TRBJ2-7; no definite D call. V dropped 2 bases and J dropped 6 bases, with 12 bases sitting between them. Germline lookup yields CDR1 SGHRS and CDR2 YFSETQ. This CDR3 is 13 amino acids long. CDR3 region: CASSFQQMFEQYF. As DNA, the CDR3 is TGCGCCAGCAGCTTTCAGCAAATGTTCGAGCAGTACTTC.

V and J are TRBV19 and TRBJ1-5; 7 bases map to TRBD1. CDR1 is LNHDA and CDR2 is SQIVND in the germline V gene (reference sequence). J lost 0 bases, V lost 6 bases, and 2 bases had no gene match. The CDR3 has 14 residues. The CDR3 DNA reads TGTGCCAGTAGGACAGGGTTTAGCAATCAGCCCCAGCATTTT. Translation gives CASRTGFSNQPQHF.

The rearrangement uses TRBV9 and TRBJ2-1; 12 bases map to TRBD2. This CDR3 region has 16 residues. Germline assignment: CDR1 SGDLS and CDR2 YYNGEE. Trimming at V came to 1 base and at J to 5 bases, leaving 4 bases not matched to a gene. In DNA, the CDR3 is TGTGCCAGCAGCGTATTCGGACTAGCGGGGAACAATGAGCAGTTCTTC. Its protein is CASSVFGLAGNNEQFF.

The V and J genes are TRBV11-3 and TRBJ2-1; weak D call: TRBD1 (6 bases). The CDR3 is 15 amino acids. The germline V gene encodes CDR1 SGHNT and CDR2 YENEEA. Trimming pared 5 bases from V and 1 base from J, leaving 12 bases between. The CDR3 sequence is CASSKTGTSYNEQFF. The CDR3, as DNA: TGTGCCAGCAGCAAAACCGGGACATCCTACAATGAGCAGTTCTTC.

This clone occurred once. J is TRBJ2-7 and V is TRBV7-9, with D possibly TRBD2 on 6 matching bases. There are 14 residues in the CDR3. The germline CDR1 and CDR2 sequences are SEHNR and FQNEAQ (reference sequence). V gave up 5 bases and J gave up 6 bases, with 17 bases separating them. The CDR3 region is CASSARGGTGEQYF. DNA of the CDR3: TGTGCCAGCAGCGCCCGGGGCGGGACGGGCGAGCAGTACTTC.

This clone was seen a handful of times. Other DNA sequences in this specimen translate into the identical CDR3. This chain uses TRBV20-1 with TRBJ2-1; no reliable D call. Germline V gives CDR1 DFQATT, CDR2 SNEGSKA (reference sequence). Trimming removed 3 bases from V and 6 bases from J, with 6 bases in between. This CDR3 contains 11 residues. In nucleotides, the CDR3 is TGCAGTGCTAGGTTTGTCAATGAGCAGTTCTTC. This translates into CSARFVNEQFF.

This chain connects TRBV7-2 to TRBJ1-3; no clear D gene. The CDR3 loop spans 12 amino acids. Germline assignment: CDR1 SGHTA and CDR2 FQGNSA. With 2 bases removed from V and 2 bases from J, the gap between germline ends came to 1 base. The CDR3: CASSLTGNTIYF. In DNA, the CDR3 is TGTGCCAGCAGCTTAACTGGAAACACCATATATTTT.

The chain links TRBV2 to TRBJ2-7; 10 bases are a match to TRBD1. The germline CDR1 and CDR2 sequences are SNHLY and FYNNEI. With V trimmed by 8 bases and J by 2 bases, 3 bases remained unmatched. This CDR3 spans 13 amino acids. CDR3 loop: CASFGQGAYEQYF. CDR3 coding DNA: TGTGCCAGCTTCGGACAGGGGGCCTACGAGCAGTACTTC.

V gene TRBV7-6 combines with J gene TRBJ2-3; TRBD1 is a possible D gene (5 bases). Germline lookup yields CDR1 SGHVS and CDR2 FNYEAQ. This CDR3 is 15 amino acids long. The germline V and J ends were trimmed by 6 bases and 0 bases, with 13 bases remaining between them. CDR3 DNA: TGTGCCAGCAGGCCCCGAGACAGTAGCACAGATACGCAGTATTTT. This translates into CASRPRDSSTDTQYF.

The chain uses TRBV28 and TRBJ1-1; TRBD1 matches at 8 bases. CDR1 is MDHEN, CDR2 SYDVKM, per germline. V was pared by 5 bases and J by 11 bases, with 7 bases of the junction left unmatched. This CDR3 comprises 12 residues. The chain's CDR3 is CASSPQGAGAFF. The DNA of the CDR3 is TGTGCCAGCAGTCCTCAGGGGGCCGGGGCTTTCTTT.

This chain joins TRBV13 and TRBJ2-3; TRBD1 aligns across 7 bases. CDR3 length: 14 residues. Germline V lookup: CDR1 PRHDT, CDR2 FYEKMQ (reference sequence). V was clipped by 4 bases and J by 3 bases; unmatched bases: 4. For the CDR3, the DNA is TGTGCCAGCAGCTCTACAGGGGAGACAGATACGCAGTATTTT. This gives the protein CASSSTGETDTQYF. The full variable domain, with the rest looked up from reference TRBV13 and TRBJ2-3, is AAGVIQSPRHLIKEKRETATLKCYPIPRHDTVYWYQQGPGQDPQFLISFYEKMQSDKGSIPDRFSAQQFSDYHSELNMSSLELGDSALYFCASSSTGETDTQYFGPGTRLTVL.

The V call is TRBV5-4, the J call TRBJ2-3, with D perhaps assigned TRBD1 or TRBD2 (6 bases each). Trimming stripped 10 bases from V and 3 bases from J, with 15 bases between. The CDR3 is 13 amino acids. Germline V gene sequence: CDR1 SGHNT, CDR2 YYREEE (reference sequence). Written as DNA, the CDR3 is TGTGCCGGCAACCGGGGGCCTACAGATACGCAGTATTTT. This gives the protein CAGNRGPTDTQYF.

About this clone: Other nucleotide sequences from this sample produce the same CDR3. The genes are TRBV28 and TRBJ2-7; D gene uncertain. Germline CDR1 reads MDHEN; CDR2 reads SYDVKM. The CDR3 has 12 residues. V lost 7 bases and J lost 2, with 9 bases in between. This CDR3 is CASTLGPYEQYF. The CDR3 DNA follows: TGTGCCAGCACCCTTGGGCCCTACGAGCAGTACTTC.

This rearrangement joins TRBV2 to TRBJ2-3; 7 bases align to TRBD2. Germline V lookup: CDR1 SNHLY, CDR2 FYNNEI. CDR3 length equals 18 residues. V shed 6 bases, J shed 2 bases, and the junction held 17 bases outside the gene matches. The CDR3 reads CASRMSPNGRRYTDTQYF. CDR3 nucleotide sequence: TGTGCCAGCAGGATGAGCCCGAACGGGAGGCGATACACAGATACGCAGTATTTT.